Listed below are T cell receptor beta chains from one sample, sequenced in a study of blood T cell repertoires in COVID-19. This table comes from immunoSEQ multiplex PCR, and its TCRdb copy is limited to in-frame clones, with some not included. The sample carries roughly 350,000 clones, approximately 88% recorded once. Material for sequencing was peripheral blood. The receptors were gathered from a woman between 50 and 59 years old with active or convalescent COVID-19. Both conserved end residues are part of each CDR3. Only some rows state a clone size, as once, few, many or a class for expanded clones.

TRBV7-9,TRBJ1-1,-,CASSFPDTEAFF
TRBV7-2,TRBJ2-3,once,CASSLYSGSTDTQYF
TRBV11-2,TRBJ2-2,few,CASSSRSSTNTGELFF
TRBV11-2,TRBJ1-6,-,CASSSQGRDNSPLHF
TRBV6-6,TRBJ1-1,-,CASSFGPLEAFF
TRBV29-1,TRBJ1-2,-,CSVEEGGYTF
TRBV28,TRBJ1-6,-,CASIPQAGGFTLHF
TRBV6-6,TRBJ2-2,-,CASSPRTVAGGYTGELFF
TRBV28,TRBJ1-2,-,CASSGQGNGYTF
TRBV28,TRBJ2-6,-,CASSLWYTGMSGANVLTF
TRBV5-1,TRBJ1-1,-,CASSSSLGTEAFF
TRBV5-1,TRBJ1-1,-,CASSLRGGLWSKNTEAFF
TRBV7-9,TRBJ1-2,few,CASSLAGTGFYGYTF
TRBV10-3,TRBJ1-2,-,CAISESIQNYGYTF
TRBV7-9,TRBJ2-3,-,CASSRAGGRPDTQYF
TRBV6-5,TRBJ2-2,-,CASGRQNGELFF
TRBV12-5,TRBJ1-2,-,CASGLGISGTTYGYTF
TRBV28,TRBJ2-7,-,CASSLRGPSYEQYF
TRBV7-9,TRBJ1-3,-,CASSLGSSGNTIYF
TRBV3-1/TRBV3-2,TRBJ2-1,-,CASSPTEGSYNEQFF
TRBV7-9,TRBJ1-5,-,CASSLFGQGPSNQPQHF
TRBV5-8,TRBJ1-5,-,CASSFSGTGGNQPQHF
TRBV25-1,TRBJ1-4,-,CASSQPTGGRNEKLFF
TRBV30,TRBJ1-5,-,CAWTGGGNQPQHF
TRBV5-4,TRBJ2-5,-,CASSLSGSQETQYF
TRBV4-3,TRBJ2-5,-,CASSQALGGGPQYF
TRBV6-5,TRBJ2-7,-,CASTALLAGGGEQYF
TRBV19,TRBJ1-1,-,CASSARDSRNTEAFF
TRBV30,TRBJ1-5,-,CAWSLGQGAYQPQHF
TRBV28,TRBJ1-5,-,CASSWADQPQHF
TRBV5-1,TRBJ2-1,-,CASSFGGGSSPEQFF
TRBV18,TRBJ2-1,-,CASSPPLVSSYNEQFF
TRBV4-3,TRBJ2-5,-,CASSLDRGETQYF
TRBV7-9,TRBJ1-6,-,CASSVGETPLHF
TRBV28,TRBJ1-4,-,CASSSGQGASNEKLFF
TRBV11-2,TRBJ2-2,-,CASNVRVAGDGGELFF
TRBV2,TRBJ2-6,few,CASRAQGGGANVLTF
TRBV19,TRBJ2-7,few,CASSFGRTYEQYF
TRBV28,TRBJ1-1,-,CASSLGGGAEAFF
TRBV2,TRBJ1-1,-,CASSEGGWGRRTEAFF
TRBV5-1,TRBJ1-2,-,CASSSLGTQRDYGYTF
TRBV30,TRBJ2-2,-,CAWSVPGQGNTGELFF
TRBV7-2,TRBJ2-3,once,CASSFGGGHTDTQYF
TRBV7-2,TRBJ1-2,-,CASSIGEGRGDGYTF
TRBV12-5,TRBJ1-5,-,CASAKGDASNQPQHF
TRBV30,TRBJ2-1,few,CAWSVQRLASPYNEQFF
TRBV21-1,TRBJ2-2,-,CASSKDPGYTGELFF
TRBV7-6,TRBJ2-7,-,CASSPTARAEYEQYF
TRBV5-4,TRBJ2-3,-,CALGVVGADTQYF
TRBV7-6,TRBJ2-3,-,CASSPGQGTDTQYF
TRBV7-2,TRBJ1-6,few,CASSLAGGNSPLHF
TRBV27,TRBJ2-7,-,CASSRTGAYEQYF
TRBV9,TRBJ2-7,-,CASSVRQMRLDYEQYF
TRBV4-3,TRBJ1-5,-,CASRTHGQPQHF
TRBV3-1/TRBV3-2,TRBJ1-5,-,CASSFGTGGTVNQPQHF
TRBV5-1,TRBJ1-3,once,CASSFFGESGNTIYF
TRBV28,TRBJ2-7,-,CASRAGTSGRAGEQYF
TRBV21-1,TRBJ1-1,-,CASSPPPGLNTEAFF
TRBV7-2,TRBJ1-5,-,CASSLGTGGGNQPQHF
TRBV29-1,TRBJ1-2,-,CSVEDLATGFSNYGYTF